This T cell receptor beta chain was obtained from a study of T cells in Graves' hyperthyroidism and ophthalmopathy. V was cut by 7 bases and J by 8 bases, with 6 bases left in between. Germline loops: CDR1 MDHEN, CDR2 SYDVKM. CDR3 length: 10 amino acids. Study conclusions and caveats: Before onset, by a median of 6.5 months, the model predicted ophthalmopathy. Most clonotypes expanded in the thyroid (above 0.001) were also present in blood.

Uncontrolled infection, other autoimmune disease, pregnancy or lactation barred patients from enrollment. There were TCR beta CDR3 regions amplified from RNA transcripts. The TCR CDR3 was amplified in a first-round RT-PCR using the HTBI primer set. MiXCR, applied by TCRdb to the multiplex PCR reads, yields one record per CDR3 protein. The sample shows 300,000 to 450,000 distinct CDR3 sequences, 15% to 19% of them seen only once. This clonotype was recorded at least ten times. As yet, its antigen is unknown. The source is a young woman with Graves' hyperthyroidism that later progressed to Graves' ophthalmopathy. V and J are TRBV28 and TRBJ2-1, with D unresolved. Sequencing was carried out using blood. The CDR3 DNA sequence: TGTGCCAGCAAAGGTCATGAGCAGTTCTTC. Its translation: CASKGHEQFF.